This T cell receptor beta chain was profiled in a study of healthy donors' naive CD4 and CD8 T cells. On the study more broadly: For TCR alpha, new primers spanned all functional IMGT alpha genes.

Each TCR library used around 540 ng of total RNA and a linear amplification protocol. TCRdb passed the reads through MiXCR, listing each CDR3 protein once. The sample has 180,000 or so distinct CDR3 sequences, under 85% seen once; the top ten hold 2% to 2.5%. Germline loops: CDR1 GTSNPN, CDR2 SVGIG (reference sequence). The ends lost 3 bases at V and 2 bases at J; junction bases unmatched: 4. The CDR3 is 14 residues long. The sequencing sample was made of naive CD4+ and CD8+ T cells sorted from blood, pooled from several donors. The rearrangement joins TRBV30 to TRBJ1-3; 7 nucleotides align to TRBD1. This TCR was sampled from a pool of human donors in good health; the sample pools cells from several healthy donors. The CDR3 is CAWSDRAPGNTIYF. In DNA form, the CDR3 reads TGTGCCTGGAGCGACAGGGCCCCTGGAAACACCATATATTTT.